The subject of this entry is one T cell receptor (beta chain). Many counts were recorded for this clonotype. Which antigen it targets is not known. Per-base quality was not reported, and no clone a single base away is much larger than it. The record originates from a study of T cells in Graves' hyperthyroidism and ophthalmopathy (dated by TCRdb to about 2019). Describing the broader study: Peripheral blood samples were taken at the time of initial diagnosis, prior to any treatment. To identify TCR V-J signatures that set the groups apart, the researchers used a discovery cohort of 90 to 100 patients, made up of 40 to 45 with Graves' ophthalmopathy and some 56 with stable Graves' hyperthyroidism. Prospective prediction of ophthalmopathy was tested in an independent validation cohort of approximately 19 hyperthyroidism patients and 17 patients who later progressed to ophthalmopathy. For training and testing, the roughly 97 patients in the discovery cohort were randomly divided in a 7:3 ratio. Thyroid tissue and blood T-cell repertoires from six Graves' hyperthyroidism patients were also compared in the study. After blood sampling, hyperthyroidism patients were treated with methimazole at a starting dose of 30 mg daily, and ophthalmopathy patients were treated with high-dose intravenous methylprednisolone. The paper describes TCR Vbeta CDR3 sequencing of fewer than 150 peripheral blood samples, made up of about 40 ophthalmopathy patients, some 80 hyperthyroidism patients and 17 progressor patients. The paper as a whole reports these results and caveats: In validation, progression to ophthalmopathy was predicted by the model with 65% to 71% sensitivity and under 85% specificity, a median of roughly six months before onset. A 13 V-J signature model separated ophthalmopathy from stable hyperthyroidism, with about 88% sensitivity and 81% to 82% specificity in cross-validation and 80%/75% in testing. Sample size was not statistically predetermined, and investigators were not blinded to group allocation. Most expanded thyroid clonotypes (frequency above 0.001) were also detected in blood, suggesting blood repertoires may reflect thyroid immune responses.

Trimming costs V 3 bases and J 2 bases, and their ends lie 18 bases apart. The CDR3 contains 17 residues, cysteine and phenylalanine counted. Of all the DNA, just the CDR3 is kept, 51 bases in frame from base 1. Amplification of TCR beta CDR3 regions was carried out from RNA transcripts. The TCR CDR3 was subjected to a first round of RT-PCR using the HTBI primer set and the Qiagen OneStep RT-PCR kit. The libraries were constructed in a second round of multiplex PCR and then size-selected and purified. Paired-end sequencing of the libraries was performed with 100 bp reads on an Illumina HiSeq2000. As for the original processing: SOAPnuke was used to process the raw data, throwing out any read that contained adapters or uncalled bases, had a mean Phred below 15, or lacked an exact constant-primer or identifier match. High-quality paired reads were merged using COPE v1.2.5, and each unique nucleotide sequence was defined as a clonotype. MiTCR v1.1 was used to align clonotypes to the IMGT TRBV, TRBD and TRBJ reference segments. Only V-J combinations with frequency above 0.0001, covering 99% to 99.2% of repertoires, were analysed. A TCS score was defined as the ratio between F50 (clonal expansion) and ExV (chaos), using BLOSUM62-based TCRdist between CDR3 peptides within each V-J. Welch's t-statistics and random forest reduced several hundred V-J features to 10 to 15, which were used in a naive Bayes classifier (R e1071). TCRdb reworked the public reads: Q25 trimming with fastp, MiXCR clone assembly, productive beta chains retained. Rows with one shared CDR3 protein collapse into an entry with the most common genes and DNA. The V and J calls shown here were made by TCRdb, not taken from the authors' results. The table for this sample lists about 600,000 distinct CDR3 sequences; more than 15% of them were counted only once. Together, the top ten hold approximately 3.5% of the sample.

Ophthalmopathy patients had moderately to severely active disease, Clinical Activity Score of at least 3, NOSPECS grade of at least 4, and duration under 3 months. Exclusion was applied to patients with uncontrolled infections, other autoimmune diseases, pregnancy or lactation. Diagnoses were based on clinical symptoms, serum thyroxine and TRAb, thyroid ultrasound and orbital computed tomography. Ficoll-Paque density gradient centrifugation was used to isolate PBMCs from about 10 ml of fresh peripheral blood. Trizol reagent was used to extract total RNA, and RNA quality was then checked on an Agilent 2100 Bioanalyzer.

Sequences were obtained from blood. This sequence uses TRBV12-3 or TRBV12-4 and TRBJ2-3; 6 matching bases give a weak D call of TRBD2. The clonotype originates from a woman between 40 and 55 years old with Graves' ophthalmopathy. The sequenced DNA is TGTGCCAGCAGTTTGGCTGGGCCGGCGGGATTCACAGATACGCAGTATTTT. Its coded protein is CASSLAGPAGFTDTQYF.